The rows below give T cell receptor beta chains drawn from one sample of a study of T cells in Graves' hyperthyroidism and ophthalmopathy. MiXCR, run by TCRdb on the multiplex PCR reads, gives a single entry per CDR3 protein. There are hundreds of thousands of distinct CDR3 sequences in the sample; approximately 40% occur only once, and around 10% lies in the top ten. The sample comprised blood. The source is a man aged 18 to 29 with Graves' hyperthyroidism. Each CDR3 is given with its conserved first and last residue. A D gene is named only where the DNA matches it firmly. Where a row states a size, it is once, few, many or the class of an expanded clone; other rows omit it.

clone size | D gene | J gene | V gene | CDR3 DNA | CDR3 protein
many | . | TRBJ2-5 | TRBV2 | TGTGCCAGCGTGCAGGGCAGAGAGACCCAGTACTTC | CASVQGRETQYF
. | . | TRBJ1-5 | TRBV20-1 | TGCAGTGCTAGCTTAAGCGGAGGGCAGCCCCAGCATTTT | CSASLSGGQPQHF
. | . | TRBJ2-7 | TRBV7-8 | TGTGCCAGCAGCTTAAGAGTCCCGGGTTCCAACGAGTTCTACGAGCAGTACTTC | CASSLRVPGSNEFYEQYF
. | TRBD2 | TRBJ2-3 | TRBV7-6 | TGTGCCAGCAGCCAAGATCAGCCTAGCGGGGGGTACAGCACAGATACGCAGTATTTT | CASSQDQPSGGYSTDTQYF
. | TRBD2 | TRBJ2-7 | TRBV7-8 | TGTGCCAGCAGCTGGGGACTAGCGGGGGTCACCTACGAGCAGTACTTC | CASSWGLAGVTYEQYF
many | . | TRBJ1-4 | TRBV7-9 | TGTGCCAGCAGCGGTCTTAAGGGAGGGCCAGCAACTAATGAAAAACTGTTTTTT | CASSGLKGGPATNEKLFF
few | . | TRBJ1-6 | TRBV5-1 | TGCGCCAGCAGCTTAACAGTAGACAAGCGGGATTCACCCCTCCACTTT | CASSLTVDKRDSPLHF
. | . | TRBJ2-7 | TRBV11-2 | TGTGCCAGCAGCACACAAGGGGGGAGCTCCTACGAGCAGTACTTC | CASSTQGGSSYEQYF
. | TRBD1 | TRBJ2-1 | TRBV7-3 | TGTGCCAGCAGCACCGGACAGGGCAGGGATGAGCAGTTCTTC | CASSTGQGRDEQFF
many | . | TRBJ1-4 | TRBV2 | TGTGCCAGCAGTCCGGGAGCTGCTAATGAAAAACTGTTTTTT | CASSPGAANEKLFF
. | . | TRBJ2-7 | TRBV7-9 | TGTGCCAGCAGCCTAATGCGGGGCGAGCAGTACTTC | CASSLMRGEQYF
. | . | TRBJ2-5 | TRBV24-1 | TGTGCCACCAGTGATATACTCCAGGGGCAGGAGACCCAGTACTTC | CATSDILQGQETQYF
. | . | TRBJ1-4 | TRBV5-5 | TGTGCCAGCAGCTTGGTGGGGGTTGATGAAAAACTGTTTTTT | CASSLVGVDEKLFF
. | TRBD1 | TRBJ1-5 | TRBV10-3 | TGTGCCAGCAGTCGAGGGGACAGGGATCAGCCCCAGCATTTT | CASSRGDRDQPQHF
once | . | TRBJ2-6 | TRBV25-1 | TGTGCCAGCAGTGCGTGGGTCTCTGGGGCCAACGTCCTGACTTTC | CASSAWVSGANVLTF
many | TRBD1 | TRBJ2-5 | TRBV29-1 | TGCAGCGTTGGACAGGGAGAACCCCAAGAGACCCAGTACTTC | CSVGQGEPQETQYF
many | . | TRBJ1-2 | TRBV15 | TGTGCCACCAGCAGACAGGACTCGGCCCCTTCTGATGGCTACACCTTC | CATSRQDSAPSDGYTF
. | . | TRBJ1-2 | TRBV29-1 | TGCAGCGCCACCAGGGGCTTTGGCTACACCTTC | CSATRGFGYTF
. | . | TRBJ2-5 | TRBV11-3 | TGTGCCAGCAGCTTCGGAGGGTTCGGTGAGACCCAGTACTTC | CASSFGGFGETQYF
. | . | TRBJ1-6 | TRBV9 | TGTGCCAGCAGCGTAGCCGGGGGCGTGAACAATTCACCCCTCCACTTT | CASSVAGGVNNSPLHF
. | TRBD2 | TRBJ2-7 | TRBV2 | TGTGCCAGCAGTTTACTAGCGGGGACCGGGGTATACGAGCAGTACTTC | CASSLLAGTGVYEQYF
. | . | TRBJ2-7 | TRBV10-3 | TGTGCCAGCAGTGAAGTTGGCATTTCCTACGAGCAGTACTTC | CASSEVGISYEQYF
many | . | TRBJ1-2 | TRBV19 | TGTGCCAGTAGTATCTCGAGGGGAGATGGCTACACCTTC | CASSISRGDGYTF
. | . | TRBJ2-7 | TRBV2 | TGTGCCAGCAGAAAGGGGGGAGGGCCCTACGAGCAGTACTTC | CASRKGGGPYEQYF
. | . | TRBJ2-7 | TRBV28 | TGTGCCAGCAGTCTCAGGGCAGGGAGTAGCAACGAGCAGTACTTC | CASSLRAGSSNEQYF
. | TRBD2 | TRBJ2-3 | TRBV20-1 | TGCAGTGCTAGAGCTAGCGGGAGGGAAGATACGCAGTATTTT | CSARASGREDTQYF
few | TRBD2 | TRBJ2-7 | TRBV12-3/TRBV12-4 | TGTGCCAGCAGTTTAGCGAAGAGACTAGCACCCCCTTCCTACGAGCAGTACTTC | CASSLAKRLAPPSYEQYF
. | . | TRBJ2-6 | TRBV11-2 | TGTGCCAGCAGCGCGCGAACAGGCTCTGGGGCGAACGTCCTGACTTTC | CASSARTGSGANVLTF
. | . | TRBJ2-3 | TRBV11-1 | TGTGCCAGCAGCTTAGATTCTCTCACAGATACGCAGTATTTT | CASSLDSLTDTQYF
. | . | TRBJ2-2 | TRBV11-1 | TGTGCCAGCAGCCTGCCCATCCTACCCGGGGAGCTGTTTTTT | CASSLPILPGELFF
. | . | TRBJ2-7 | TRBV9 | TGTGCCAGCAGCGTAGGCGGGGAACCATCCTACGAGCAGTACTTC | CASSVGGEPSYEQYF
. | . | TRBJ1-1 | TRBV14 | TGTGCCAGCAGCCCTATCCGGGGGACTGAGATGAACACTGAAGCTTTCTTT | CASSPIRGTEMNTEAFF
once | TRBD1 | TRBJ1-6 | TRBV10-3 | TGTGCCATCACCGGACAGGCCAATTCACCCCTCCACTTT | CAITGQANSPLHF
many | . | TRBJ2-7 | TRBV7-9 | TGTGCCAGCAGCCCAAGACAGGTTTACGAGCAGTACTTC | CASSPRQVYEQYF
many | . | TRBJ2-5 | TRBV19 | TGTGCCACCAGCACACGGGGGGAGACCCAGTACTTC | CATSTRGETQYF
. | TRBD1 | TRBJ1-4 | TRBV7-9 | TGTGCCAGCAGCACCTGGGCGACAGGGGCCCATGAAAAACTGTTTTTT | CASSTWATGAHEKLFF
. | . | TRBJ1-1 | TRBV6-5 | TGTGCCAGCAGTTTATCGACACTTCACACTGAAGCTTTCTTT | CASSLSTLHTEAFF
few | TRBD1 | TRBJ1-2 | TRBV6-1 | TGTGCCAGCAGTGAGGAGACAGGGATCTATGGCTACACCTTC | CASSEETGIYGYTF
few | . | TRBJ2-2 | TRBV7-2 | TGTGCCAGCAGCTTAGGGTTCGGTTGGGACACCGGGGAGCTGTTTTTT | CASSLGFGWDTGELFF
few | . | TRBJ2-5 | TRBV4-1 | TGCGCCAGCAGCCAAGATTCAGGACTCCTACAAGAGACCCAGTACTTC | CASSQDSGLLQETQYF
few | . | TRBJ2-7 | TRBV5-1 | TGTGCCAGCAGCCAAGAGCAAAGCCGAACCTACGAGCAGTACTTC | CASSQEQSRTYEQYF
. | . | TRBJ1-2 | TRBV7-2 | TGTGCCAGCAGCCTTAGATGGCTTCGGCGGAACTATGGCTACACCTTC | CASSLRWLRRNYGYTF
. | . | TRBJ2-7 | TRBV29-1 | TGCAGCGTTGTCGAAGGGACGGGAGAGACCTACGAGCAGTACTTC | CSVVEGTGETYEQYF
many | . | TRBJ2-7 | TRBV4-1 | TGCGCCAGCAGCCAAGGGCAAGAGCAGTACTTC | CASSQGQEQYF
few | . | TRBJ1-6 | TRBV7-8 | TGTGCCAGCAGCTTACCGGGGGGGGGGGCTTCACCCCTCCACTTT | CASSLPGGGASPLHF
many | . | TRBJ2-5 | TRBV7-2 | TGTGCCAGCAGCCGGGGGGCCTCGGAGACCCAGTACTTC | CASSRGASETQYF
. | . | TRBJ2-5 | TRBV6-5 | TGTGCCAGCAGTTCCCGGCCACAAGAGACCCAGTACTTC | CASSSRPQETQYF
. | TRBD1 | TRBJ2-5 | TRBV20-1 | TGCAGTGCTAGGGTAGGGACAGGGGAGACCCAGTACTTC | CSARVGTGETQYF
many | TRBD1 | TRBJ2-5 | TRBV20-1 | TGCAGTGCTGCCCGACAGGGACCAAAGGGGACCCAGTACTTC | CSAARQGPKGTQYF
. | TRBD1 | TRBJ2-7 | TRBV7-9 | TGTGCCAGCAGCTCCCTCGGACAGGGGGATGAGCAGTACTTC | CASSSLGQGDEQYF
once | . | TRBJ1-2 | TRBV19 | TGTGCCAGTAGTACCCCCTGGAGGGGGAATGGCTACACCTTC | CASSTPWRGNGYTF
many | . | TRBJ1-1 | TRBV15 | TGTGCCACCAGCAGAGAAGCCAGTTACCGTAAAGCTTTCTTT | CATSREASYRKAFF
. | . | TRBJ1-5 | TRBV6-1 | TGTGCCAGCAGTCCCCGGGCCCCGGGCAATCAGCCCCAGCATTTT | CASSPRAPGNQPQHF
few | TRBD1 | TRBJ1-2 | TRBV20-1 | TGCAGTGCCAGGATCTCCGGGACAGGCGACTATGGCTACACCTTC | CSARISGTGDYGYTF
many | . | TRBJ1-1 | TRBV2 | TGTGCCAGCAGTGAAGACAGGGCCACTGAAGCTTTCTTT | CASSEDRATEAFF
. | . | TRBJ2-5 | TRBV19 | TGTGCCAGCAGCTCCCCCGACCAGGGCTACCAAGAGACCCAGTACTTC | CASSSPDQGYQETQYF
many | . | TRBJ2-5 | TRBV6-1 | TGTGCCAGCAGTGAAGGCAGGAGGGAGACCCAGTACTTC | CASSEGRRETQYF